The sample holds a few counts of the clone carrying this TCR beta chain. Its antigen remains unidentified. The entry originates in a study of T cells after yellow fever vaccination. At the level of the study: Preparation used SMART-Seq v4 Ultra Low Input for the low-cell-number fractions. General study points: Among primary-vaccination clones, most reappeared after the booster, at around 97% for CD4 and around 91% for CD8. FACS-sorted repertoires could contain abundant clonotypes contaminating from the bulk population.

Germline V CDR1 and CDR2: SGHTA, FQGNSA. V lost 3 bases and J 0 bases, leaving 11 bases between the germline ends. The CDR3 extends over 15 amino acids. TCRdb itself ran the 5' RACE reads through MiXCR, one entry per CDR3 protein. Here the sample spans about 320,000 distinct CDR3 sequences, 3.5% to 4.5% being singletons. This receptor was taken from a man aged 18-30 years who received the YFV17D yellow fever vaccine. This specimen consisted of PBMCs, obtained 15 days after the yellow fever booster vaccination. The chain employs TRBV7-2 and TRBJ1-2, with D perhaps TRBD1 (5 bases). CDR3 protein: CASSFRQQANYGYTF. CDR3 DNA: TGTGCCAGCAGCTTTAGACAGCAAGCTAACTATGGCTACACCTTC.